The 7 T cell receptor beta chains in this list originate from one sample, sequenced in a study of blood T cell repertoires in COVID-19 (dated by TCRdb to 2020 to 2022). The library was prepared using the immunoSEQ multiplex PCR assay. This immuneACCESS table, as held by TCRdb, lists in-frame sequences with V and J called but not all clones. Of the missing ones, under half trace to an unresolved V gene in checked studies; the others have no known cause. For this sample the table gives around 250,000 clones, of which 80% to 90% were detected only once. The ten largest clones take up 5% to 7.5% of the sample. The sample was PBMCs or T cells enriched from blood (not recorded which). These receptors were obtained from a woman in her forties or fifties who had been exposed to COVID-19.

In its sample, this clone was seen once. This chain links TRBV6-6 with TRBJ2-1; D gene unclear. V lost 6 bases and J lost 8, with 14 bases in between. Germline CDR1 is MNHNY and CDR2 is SVGAGI (reference sequence). The CDR3 is 13 amino acids. CDR3 coding DNA: TGTGCCAGCAGCCGTGACTTTCTCTATGAGCAGTTCTTC. This gives the protein CASSRDFLYEQFF.

The gene calls are TRBV7-9 and TRBJ2-7, with D possibly TRBD2 on 5 matching bases. V was shortened by 1 base and J by 3 bases, with 10 bases between the two germline ends. The CDR3 length is 14 residues. Germline lookup yields CDR1 SEHNR and CDR2 FQNEAQ (reference sequence). The CDR3 DNA sequence: TGTGCCAGCAGCTTAGAGGCGGGCAGCTACGAGCAGTACTTC. Amino acids: CASSLEAGSYEQYF.

In this sample, this clone turned up a few times. This chain connects TRBV18 to TRBJ1-1; TRBD1 matches at 10 bases. Trimming cost V 4 bases and J 3 bases; bases outside gene matches: 5. CDR3 size: 15 residues. CDR1 is KGHSH and CDR2 is LQKENI in the germline V gene. DNA of the CDR3: TGTGCCAGCTCACGGGACAGGGGAGGATACACTGAAGCTTTCTTT. Residues: CASSRDRGGYTEAFF.

The chain combines TRBV30 with TRBJ2-1; 9 bases agree with TRBD2. CDR1 and CDR2 from the germline V gene are GTSNPN and SVGIG (reference sequence). With 4 bases clipped from V and 10 bases from J, the junction kept 8 bases outside the gene matches. The CDR3 runs 13 residues. The CDR3 nucleotides read TGTGCCTGGAATGTAGCGGGGGTGGCGGAGCAGTTCTTC. Its translation is CAWNVAGVAEQFF.

This sequence joins TRBV18 and TRBJ1-2, with D unresolved. Trimming pared 6 bases from V and 2 bases from J, leaving 7 bases between. The CDR3 has 12 residues. Per the germline V gene, CDR1 is KGHSH and CDR2 is LQKENI. As DNA, the CDR3 is TGTGCCAGCTCCCCAGAGAACTATGGCTACACCTTC. It specifies CASSPENYGYTF.

The chain uses TRBV19 and TRBJ2-2, with 7 bases lining up with TRBD2. After removal of 3 bases from V and 5 bases from J, the junction contained 3 bases not matched to a gene. The germline V gene encodes CDR1 LNHDA and CDR2 SQIVND (reference sequence). The CDR3 spans 14 residues. The CDR3: CASSIGAGTGELFF. CDR3 in DNA: TGTGCCAGTAGTATCGGAGCGGGAACCGGGGAGCTGTTTTTT.

V usage is TRBV3-1 (or the pseudogene TRBV3-2) and J usage is TRBJ1-3; no firm D call. The ends were cut back, 4 bases at V and 4 bases at J, with 8 bases in the middle. The CDR3 runs to 13 residues. From germline, CDR1 is LGHDT and CDR2 YNNKEL (reference sequence). CDR3 protein: CASSLTRGNTIYF. In nucleotides, the CDR3 is TGTGCCAGCAGCCTAACCAGGGGAAACACCATATATTTT.